This TCR beta chain came from a study of vaccination and CD4 T cells after COVID-19 (dated by TCRdb to between 2022 and 2023). Concerning the study at large: Every convalescent patient had a positive nasal swab PCR test for SARS-CoV-2, with mild disease in 8 to 10 patients and severe disease in one. In around nine COVID-19 convalescent patients and a handful of infection-naive healthy vaccine recipients, the spike-specific CD4+ TCR repertoire before mRNA vaccination was compared with the repertoire after mRNA vaccination. Post-COVID blood samples from convalescent patients were collected a median of about 110 days after diagnosis, with a range of 35 to 161 days. The convalescent cohort comprised six males and four females, including two Hispanic individuals, seven Caucasians, two Asians and one multiracial person. The time from the second vaccine dose to post-vaccine blood sampling had a median of roughly 72 days and ranged from roughly 13 to 241 days. Overlapping spike peptide pools from SARS-CoV-2 and from the common cold coronaviruses HCoV-NL63, HCoV-OC43 and HCoV-229E were used as culture stimuli. Participants got two doses of the Pfizer-BioNTech BNT162b2 vaccine (n=8) or two doses of the Moderna mRNA-1273 vaccine (n=2). As controls, cultures received a CEFX viral epitope pool (the positive control), an HIV-1 Nef peptide pool (the negative control), or no peptide at all.

As regards this clonotype: Its specific antigen is unknown. No base-level quality is on record; no much larger clone is a single base apart.

Study-level results and caveats: The median count of SARS-CoV-2-reactive clonotypes went up from approximately 22 after infection to a few dozen after vaccination, although the change was not significant. Relatively few convalescent patients were included in the study, and early timepoints after natural infection were not analyzed. Among the post-vaccine SARS-CoV-2-reactive clones in convalescent patients, a median 86.3% showed up only after vaccination, which suggests vaccine-specific priming. Nearly all vaccine-specific clones in convalescent patients (304 of 307) were mono-reactive for SARS-CoV-2 spike rather than cross-reactive with common cold coronaviruses.

This sample's treatment or condition label indicates: approximately nine-day PBMC culture with coronavirus spike peptide pools or control peptides (ViraFEST assay). The ViraFEST assay was used in the study, in which antigen-specific T cells were expanded with peptide pools and expanded clonotypes were subsequently identified by TCR sequencing. Positive SARS-CoV-2 PCR tests in the convalescent patients dated from March to December 2020, before Alpha, Beta and Delta variants emerged in the United States. Each well held approximately 2 million PBMCs cultured in IMDM containing about 5% human AB serum and approximately 9.1 IU/ml IL-2, with around 9.7 ug/ml peptide pools added. Half of the culture medium was replaced with fresh IL-2-containing medium on days 3 and 7. CD4+ T cells were isolated after around 11 days of culture through negative selection using the EasySep CD4+ T cell isolation kit. PBMCs were separated from whole blood using Ficoll-Paque Plus gradient centrifugation and then either used fresh or cryopreserved at -140C. Triplicate wells were generally used for each culture condition.

The receptor library was made with PCR. At the Johns Hopkins FTIC core, DNA from the cultured CD4+ T cells underwent TCR sequencing with the Oncomine TCR Beta short-read assay. The QIAamp micro DNA kit was used to extract genomic DNA from the cultured CD4+ T cells. The Oncomine TCR Beta libraries from cultured CD4+ T cells were pooled using unique dual indexes and then sequenced on an Illumina iSeq 100. Under the source paper's analysis protocol: Non-productive sequences were removed, and CDR3s that did not start with C, did not end with F or W, or were shorter than 7 amino acids were discarded. Antigen-specific clonotypes were identified using the MANAFEST web application through comparison of peptide-stimulated wells with reference and other culture wells. Positive clones required FDR below 0.05, an odds ratio above 5, and productive frequency above 0.1% in at least two of three replicate wells. A clonotype counted as cross-reactive if it showed significant expansion both in the SARS-CoV-2 spike wells and in at least one common cold coronavirus spike condition. Levenshtein distances (stringdist) and unrooted phylogenetic trees (ape) in R version 3.6.1 were used to assess CDR3 homology. TCRdb trimmed the raw reads at Q25, called clones with MiXCR and kept productive beta chains. Identical CDR3 protein sequences are pooled into one entry, listed with their most common genes and DNA. TCRdb, not the original authors, processed these V and J calls. This sample has approximately 6,600 distinct CDR3 sequences in its table, and around 42% of those were observed once. Together, the top ten hold 20% to 25% of the sample.

The germline V gene (reference sequence) gives CDR1 as SEHNR and CDR2 as FQNEAQ. From the cysteine up to the phenylalanine, the CDR3 has a length of 17 residues. Solely the CDR3 DNA is kept, with 51 bases framed from the first base. Trimming takes 5 bases from V and 0 bases from J, and the germline ends sit 17 bases apart. The sample comprised CD4+ T cells from blood, cultured in vitro. The chain couples TRBV7-9 to TRBJ2-1; the D gene is perhaps TRBD1 or TRBD2, each of them matching over 5 bases. The clonotype originates from a human donor who had recovered from COVID-19. The CDR3 protein: CASSVPRGTSSYNEQFF. The DNA reads as follows: TGTGCCAGCAGCGTCCCGAGGGGCACGAGCTCCTACAATGAGCAGTTCTTC.